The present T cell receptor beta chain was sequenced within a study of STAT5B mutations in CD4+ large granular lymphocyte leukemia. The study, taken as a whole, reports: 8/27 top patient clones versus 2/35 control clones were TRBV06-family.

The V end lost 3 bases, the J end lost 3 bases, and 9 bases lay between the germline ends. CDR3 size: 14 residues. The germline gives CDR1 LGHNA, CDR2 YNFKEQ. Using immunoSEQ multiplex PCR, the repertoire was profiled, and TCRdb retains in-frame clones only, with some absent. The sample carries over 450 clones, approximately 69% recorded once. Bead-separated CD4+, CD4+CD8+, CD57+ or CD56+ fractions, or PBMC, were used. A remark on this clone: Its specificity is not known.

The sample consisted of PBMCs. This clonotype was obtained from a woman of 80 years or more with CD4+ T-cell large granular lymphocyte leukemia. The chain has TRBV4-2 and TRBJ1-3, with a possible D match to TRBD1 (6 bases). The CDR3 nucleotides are TGTGCCAGCAGCCAGGCAGGGGATGGAAACACCATATATTTT. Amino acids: CASSQAGDGNTIYF.